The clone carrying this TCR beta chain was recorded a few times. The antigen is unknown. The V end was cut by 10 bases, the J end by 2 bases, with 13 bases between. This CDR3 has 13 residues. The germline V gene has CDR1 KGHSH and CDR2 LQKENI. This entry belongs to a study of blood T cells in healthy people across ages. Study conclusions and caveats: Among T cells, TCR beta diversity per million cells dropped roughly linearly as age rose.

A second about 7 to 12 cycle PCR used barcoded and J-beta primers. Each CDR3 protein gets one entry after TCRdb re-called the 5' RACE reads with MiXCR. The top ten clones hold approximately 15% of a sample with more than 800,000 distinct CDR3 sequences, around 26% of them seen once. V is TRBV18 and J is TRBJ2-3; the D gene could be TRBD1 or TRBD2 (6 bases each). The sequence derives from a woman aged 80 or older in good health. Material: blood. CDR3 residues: CATFGGYTDTQYF. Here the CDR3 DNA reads TGTGCCACCTTCGGGGGCTACACAGATACGCAGTATTTT.